A selection of T cell receptor beta chains follows, all from one sample in a study of post-analysis software for immune sequencing data. TCRdb independently ran MiXCR on the PCR reads; one entry per CDR3 protein. The data show about 820,000 distinct CDR3 sequences, roughly 50% seen once. Sequenced input: blood. These TCRs come from a girl between 10 and 17 years old with multiple sclerosis. The CDR3 runs from the conserved cysteine through the conserved F or W. The D gene is left open where the match is weak. Clone sizes are given selectively: once, few, many, or a class where the clone is expanded.

clone_size	v_call	j_call	cdr3_length	d_call	cdr3_aa	cdr3_nt
-	TRBV20-1	TRBJ2-1	12	-	CSGAGPYNEQFF	TGCAGTGGTGCGGGGCCATACAATGAGCAGTTCTTC
-	TRBV6-5	TRBJ2-5	14	-	CASSYSGIAETQYF	TGTGCCAGCAGTTACTCGGGAATCGCGGAGACCCAGTACTTC
-	TRBV5-1	TRBJ2-4	15	-	CASSKPSDGLNIQYF	TGCGCCAGCAGCAAACCGTCCGACGGGTTGAACATTCAGTACTTC
few	TRBV10-3	TRBJ2-4	15	TRBD2	CAISAGSGSKNIQYF	TGTGCCATCAGTGCCGGTAGCGGGAGCAAAAACATTCAGTACTTC
few	TRBV15	TRBJ2-5	16	-	CATSRDIGGRAETQYF	TGTGCCACCAGCAGAGATATCGGAGGGCGAGCTGAGACCCAGTACTTC
few	TRBV25-1	TRBJ1-2	16	TRBD1	CASSLQGTPGRDGYTF	TGTGCCAGCAGTCTACAGGGGACTCCTGGGCGAGATGGCTACACCTTC
-	TRBV7-2	TRBJ1-2	16	-	CASSLAGGATNYGYTF	TGTGCCAGCAGCTTGGCCGGGGGGGCAACTAACTATGGCTACACCTTC
-	TRBV6-5	TRBJ1-5	13	TRBD1	CASSQDRAQPQHF	TGTGCCAGCAGTCAGGACAGGGCTCAGCCCCAGCATTTT
-	TRBV7-2	TRBJ2-7	14	-	CASSSRTTRYEQYF	TGTGCCAGCAGCTCCAGGACTACACGCTACGAGCAGTACTTC
-	TRBV5-6	TRBJ2-7	14	-	CASSSRQRTYEQYF	TGTGCCAGCAGCTCAAGACAGAGAACCTACGAGCAGTACTTC
-	TRBV7-8	TRBJ2-5	14	-	CASSKLTAFETQYF	TGTGCCAGCAGCAAACTGACGGCGTTCGAGACCCAGTACTTC
-	TRBV6-6	TRBJ2-5	17	-	CASSYGDGLVVGETQYF	TGTGCCAGCAGTTACGGCGATGGACTGGTGGTTGGAGAGACCCAGTACTTC
-	TRBV12-3/TRBV12-4	TRBJ2-2	18	TRBD2	CASSEGLAGGPGTGELFF	TGTGCCAGCAGTGAGGGACTAGCGGGGGGGCCTGGCACCGGGGAGCTGTTTTTT
-	TRBV20-1	TRBJ2-7	14	TRBD2	CSAQESSGGYEQYF	TGCAGTGCCCAGGAGTCTAGCGGAGGCTACGAGCAGTACTTC
-	TRBV7-3	TRBJ2-2	16	-	CAGSYNRVRNTGELFF	TGTGCCGGCAGCTACAACAGGGTGCGGAACACCGGGGAGCTGTTTTTT
-	TRBV6-5	TRBJ2-1	14	-	CASRRRGPNNEQFF	TGTGCCAGCAGGCGCCGGGGGCCCAACAATGAGCAGTTCTTC
once	TRBV4-2	TRBJ2-3	16	TRBD2	CASSQDPPSGSDTQYF	TGTGCCAGCAGCCAAGACCCCCCTAGCGGATCAGATACGCAGTATTTT
once	TRBV3-1	TRBJ2-1	16	-	CASSQGGGSSYNEQFF	TGTGCCAGCAGCCAAGGGGGAGGCAGCTCCTACAATGAGCAGTTCTTC
-	TRBV10-3	TRBJ2-5	12	-	CAISEERETQYF	TGTGCCATCAGTGAGGAGAGAGAGACCCAGTACTTC
-	TRBV10-3	TRBJ1-6	13	-	CAISEGLYSPLHF	TGTGCCATCAGTGAGGGTCTGTATTCACCCCTCCACTTT
few	TRBV6-1	TRBJ2-3	13	-	CASSHLYTDTQYF	TGTGCCAGCAGTCACCTTTACACAGATACGCAGTATTTT
few	TRBV20-1	TRBJ2-3	14	-	CSARDAISTDTQYF	TGCAGTGCTAGAGATGCTATTAGCACAGATACGCAGTATTTT
-	TRBV5-1	TRBJ2-1	14	-	CASSFQSGYNEQFF	TGCGCCAGCAGCTTCCAGTCGGGATACAATGAGCAGTTCTTC
few	TRBV15	TRBJ2-4	17	-	CATSRDKSSIAKNIQYF	TGTGCCACCAGCAGAGATAAGAGCTCCATAGCCAAAAACATTCAGTACTTC
once	TRBV7-8	TRBJ2-2	16	TRBD2	CASSVSGLAVTGELFF	TGTGCCAGCAGCGTCAGTGGGCTAGCGGTAACCGGGGAGCTGTTTTTT
few	TRBV7-8	TRBJ1-5	20	-	CASSLRSKTGIPDDNQPQHF	TGTGCCAGCAGCCTCCGATCAAAGACAGGAATCCCCGACGACAATCAGCCCCAGCATTTT
once	TRBV20-1	TRBJ1-1	14	TRBD1	CSAGRAQGRRGAFF	TGCAGTGCTGGACGGGCACAGGGGCGGCGGGGGGCTTTCTTT
-	TRBV20-1	TRBJ2-5	18	TRBD2	CSGEFLIGTSGVKETQYF	TGCAGTGGGGAATTCCTCATTGGGACTAGCGGAGTAAAAGAGACCCAGTACTTC
-	TRBV15	TRBJ2-1	19	-	CATSREVSGGRRSYNEQFF	TGTGCCACCAGCAGAGAGGTTAGTGGTGGCAGGAGGTCCTACAATGAGCAGTTCTTC
-	TRBV29-1	TRBJ2-7	14	-	CSVEDQGSSYEQYF	TGCAGCGTTGAAGATCAAGGGAGCTCCTACGAGCAGTACTTC
-	TRBV20-1	TRBJ2-1	16	TRBD2	CSAREVLAGANNEQFF	TGCAGTGCTAGAGAGGTACTAGCGGGGGCCAACAATGAGCAGTTCTTC
-	TRBV25-1	TRBJ1-5	15	-	CASSRTGDGNQPQHF	TGTGCCAGCAGTAGGACTGGGGATGGCAATCAGCCCCAGCATTTT
-	TRBV5-6	TRBJ2-1	16	-	CASSPGRGNSYNEQFF	TGTGCCAGCAGCCCCGGCCGGGGGAACTCCTACAATGAGCAGTTCTTC
-	TRBV10-2	TRBJ2-3	15	-	CASSPSETSTDTQYF	TGCGCCAGCAGCCCTAGCGAGACTAGCACAGATACGCAGTATTTT
-	TRBV12-3/TRBV12-4	TRBJ2-3	17	TRBD1	CASSFWIGQVSTDTQYF	TGTGCCAGCAGTTTTTGGATCGGACAGGTCAGCACAGATACGCAGTATTTT
-	TRBV20-1	TRBJ2-4	15	TRBD2	CSASGSGRAGDIQYF	TGCAGTGCTAGTGGTAGCGGGAGGGCGGGGGACATTCAGTACTTC
-	TRBV4-1	TRBJ1-5	15	-	CASSQEGTSNQPQHF	TGCGCCAGCAGCCAAGAAGGCACGAGCAATCAGCCCCAGCATTTT
few	TRBV7-9	TRBJ2-7	15	-	CASSLGDAGTYEQYF	TGTGCCAGCAGCTTAGGGGACGCCGGAACCTACGAGCAGTACTTC
-	TRBV29-1	TRBJ2-1	14	-	CSVVSGSSYNEQFF	TGCAGCGTTGTGTCCGGAAGCTCCTACAATGAGCAGTTCTTC
-	TRBV7-2	TRBJ1-2	16	TRBD1	CASSLVVGQGGNGYTF	TGTGCCAGCAGCTTAGTAGTGGGACAGGGGGGAAATGGCTACACCTTC
-	TRBV19	TRBJ1-2	15	-	CASSTGTGANYGYTF	TGTGCCAGTAGTACTGGGACTGGAGCTAACTATGGCTACACCTTC
few	TRBV6-5	TRBJ2-7	15	TRBD1	CASSPRQGQSSQQYF	TGTGCCAGCAGCCCACGACAGGGGCAATCTTCGCAGCAGTACTTC
-	TRBV14	TRBJ2-7	13	TRBD2	CASRPSGGYEQYF	TGTGCCAGCAGACCTAGCGGGGGGTACGAGCAGTACTTC
-	TRBV29-1	TRBJ2-7	14	-	CSVAPRQASYEQYF	TGCAGCGTTGCCCCGAGACAGGCCTCCTACGAGCAGTACTTC
-	TRBV20-1	TRBJ2-7	16	TRBD2	CSAPSGLAGGIDEQYF	TGCAGTGCTCCGTCGGGACTAGCGGGGGGTATCGACGAGCAGTACTTC
-	TRBV20-1	TRBJ2-7	15	TRBD2	CSARDKTSGGARQYF	TGCAGTGCTAGAGATAAGACTAGCGGGGGCGCGCGGCAGTACTTC
few	TRBV10-3	TRBJ1-2	13	TRBD1	CAISGTGNYGYTF	TGTGCCATCAGTGGGACAGGGAACTATGGCTACACCTTC
-	TRBV10-3	TRBJ2-7	14	TRBD2	CAISEPGLSYEQYF	TGTGCCATCAGTGAGCCGGGACTATCCTACGAGCAGTACTTC
few	TRBV7-2	TRBJ2-3	16	TRBD2	CASSFGSGARTDTQYF	TGTGCCAGCAGCTTTGGTAGCGGGGCTCGCACAGATACGCAGTATTTT
-	TRBV6-2/TRBV6-3	TRBJ1-2	17	-	CASSSLTGRQDNYGYTF	TGTGCCAGCAGTAGCCTCACCGGCAGACAGGACAACTATGGCTACACCTTC
-	TRBV5-5	TRBJ2-7	11	-	CASTRGSEQYF	TGTGCCAGCACCCGGGGCTCCGAGCAGTACTTC